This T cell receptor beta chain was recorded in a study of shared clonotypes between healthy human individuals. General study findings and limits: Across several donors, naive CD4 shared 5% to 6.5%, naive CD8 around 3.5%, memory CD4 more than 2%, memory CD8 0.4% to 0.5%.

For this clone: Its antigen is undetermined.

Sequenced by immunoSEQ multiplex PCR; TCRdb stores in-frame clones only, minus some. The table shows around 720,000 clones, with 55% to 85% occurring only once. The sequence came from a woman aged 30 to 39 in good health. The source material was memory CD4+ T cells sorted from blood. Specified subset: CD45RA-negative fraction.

The CDR3 coding sequence is TGCGCCAGCAGCTTGGTCCGGGACAGGGGGCGCCTTGGCTATGGCTACACCTTC. Translated, it gives CASSLVRDRGRLGYGYTF. The chain joins TRBV5-1 to TRBJ1-2; 12 nucleotides agree with TRBD1. The V gene's germline CDR1 is SGHRS and CDR2 YFSETQ. The length of the CDR3 is 18 residues. Trimming cost V 0 bases and J 4 bases; bases outside gene matches: 10.